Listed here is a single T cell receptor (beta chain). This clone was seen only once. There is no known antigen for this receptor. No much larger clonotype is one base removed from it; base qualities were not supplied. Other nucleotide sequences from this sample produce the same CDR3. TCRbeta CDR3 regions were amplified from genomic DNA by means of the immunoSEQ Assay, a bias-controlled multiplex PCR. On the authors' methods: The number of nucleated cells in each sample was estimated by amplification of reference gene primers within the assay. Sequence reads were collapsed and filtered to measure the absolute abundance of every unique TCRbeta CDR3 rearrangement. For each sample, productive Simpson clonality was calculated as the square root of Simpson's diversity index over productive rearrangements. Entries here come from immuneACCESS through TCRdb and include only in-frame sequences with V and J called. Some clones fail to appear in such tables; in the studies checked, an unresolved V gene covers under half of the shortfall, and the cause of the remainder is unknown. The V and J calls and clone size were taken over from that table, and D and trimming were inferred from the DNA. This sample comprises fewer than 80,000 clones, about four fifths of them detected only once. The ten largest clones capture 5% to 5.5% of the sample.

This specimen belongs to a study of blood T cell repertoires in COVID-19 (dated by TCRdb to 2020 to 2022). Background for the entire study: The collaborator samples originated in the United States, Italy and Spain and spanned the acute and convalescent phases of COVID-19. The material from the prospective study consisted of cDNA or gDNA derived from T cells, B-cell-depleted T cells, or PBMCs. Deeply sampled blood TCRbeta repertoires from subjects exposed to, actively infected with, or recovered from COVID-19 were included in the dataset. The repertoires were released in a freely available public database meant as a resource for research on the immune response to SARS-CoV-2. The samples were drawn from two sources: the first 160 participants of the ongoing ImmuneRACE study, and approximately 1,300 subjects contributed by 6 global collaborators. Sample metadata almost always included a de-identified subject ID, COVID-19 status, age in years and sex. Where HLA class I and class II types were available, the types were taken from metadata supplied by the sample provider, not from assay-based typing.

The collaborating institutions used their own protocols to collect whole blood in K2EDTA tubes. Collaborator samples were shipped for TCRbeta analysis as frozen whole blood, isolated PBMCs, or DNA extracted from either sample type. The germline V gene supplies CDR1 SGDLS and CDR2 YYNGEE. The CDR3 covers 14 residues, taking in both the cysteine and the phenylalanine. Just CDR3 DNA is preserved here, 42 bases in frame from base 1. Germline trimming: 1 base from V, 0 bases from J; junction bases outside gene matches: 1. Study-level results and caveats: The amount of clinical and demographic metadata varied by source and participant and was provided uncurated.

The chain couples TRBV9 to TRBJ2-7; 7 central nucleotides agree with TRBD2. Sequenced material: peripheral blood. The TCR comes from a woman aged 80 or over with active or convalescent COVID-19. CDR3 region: CASSVSGNSYEQYF. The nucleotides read TGTGCCAGCAGCGTAAGCGGGAACTCCTACGAGCAGTACTTC.